This T cell receptor beta chain was observed in a study of type 1 regulatory T cells. Study-level information: T-allo10 is an in vitro-generated, Tr1-enriched CD4 T cell product specific for alloantigen.

Deletions cut 0 bases from V and 4 bases from J, with 25 bases between. The germline V gene encodes CDR1 LNHNV and CDR2 YYDKDF (reference sequence). The CDR3 consists of 20 residues. From the reads, TCRdb called clonotypes with MiXCR, one entry per CDR3 protein. The data hold 90,000 to 100,000 distinct CDR3 sequences, with around 30% observed a single time. The sequencing sample was made of CD4+ T cells, either the whole sample or a sorted fraction (not recorded which). V is TRBV15 and J is TRBJ1-5, with D unresolved. This TCR was sampled from a human donor in good health. CDR3 DNA: TGTGCCACCAGCAGAGATACCACGGCAAGCCTTCTGGGAAAAAATCAGCCCCAGCATTTT. Its protein product is CATSRDTTASLLGKNQPQHF.